A single sample is the source of the 28 T cell receptor beta chains below, sequenced in a study of T cell responses to AZD1222 COVID-19 vaccine. Assay: immunoSEQ multiplex PCR; the TCRdb copy retains only in-frame clones and omits some. The sample records over 150,000 clones, roughly 90% being singletons. Source: peripheral blood, taken 28 days after the second AZD1222 dose. The receptors here all came from an adult who received the AZD1222 COVID-19 vaccine.

This rearrangement joins TRBV27 to TRBJ2-7; possibly TRBD1 or TRBD2 for D (6 bases each). CDR1 and CDR2 (germline): MNHEY, SMNVEV (reference sequence). V shed 0 bases and J shed 4 bases, with 10 bases lying between them. This CDR3 region has 14 residues. The CDR3 coding sequence is TGTGCCAGCAGTTTATCGGGGGGCCAATACGAGCAGTACTTC. It codes for CASSLSGGQYEQYF.

This rearrangement joins TRBV18 to TRBJ1-1; TRBD1 might be the D (5 bases). Per the germline V gene, CDR1 is KGHSH and CDR2 is LQKENI. This CDR3 comprises 13 residues. Trimming stripped 3 bases from V and 4 bases from J, with 9 bases between. The CDR3 coding sequence is TGTGCCAGCTCACCCTTGGGGCCCACTGAAGCTTTCTTT. Its protein product is CASSPLGPTEAFF.

The V gene is TRBV1, the J gene TRBJ1-5. TRBV1 is a documented pseudogene. The CDR3 has 16 residues. The CDR3 loop reads CTSSQARGGSNQPQHF. The CDR3 coding sequence is TGCACCAGCAGCCAAGCCCGAGGAGGGAGCAATCAGCCCCAGCATTTT.

V is TRBV30 and J is TRBJ1-1; D unresolved. Germline CDR1 is GTSNPN and CDR2 is SVGIG (reference sequence). The ends were cut back, 7 bases at V and 6 bases at J, with 24 bases in the middle. The CDR3 extends over 15 amino acids. This CDR3 reads CASPPRDSPGAEAFF. In DNA form, the CDR3 reads TGTGCCTCCCCTCCTAGAGACTCTCCTGGGGCTGAAGCTTTCTTT.

The J gene is TRBJ2-5, the V gene TRBV5-1; TRBD2 is a possible D gene (6 bases). Germline V gene lookup returns CDR1 SGHRS and CDR2 YFSETQ. The CDR3 has 12 amino acids. V was cut by 8 bases and J by 3 bases, with 11 bases left in between. The CDR3 DNA reads TGCGCCAGTCAACGCGGGGAAGAGACCCAGTACTTC. This translates into CASQRGEETQYF.

The CDR3 spells CAWILGQQAFF. CDR3 in DNA: TGTGCCTGGATTTTGGGCCAGCAAGCTTTCTTT. The genes are TRBV30 and TRBJ1-1, with unresolved D. The CDR3 is made up of 11 amino acids. V was clipped by 4 bases and J by 9 bases, with 12 bases between them. Per germline, CDR1 GTSNPN and CDR2 SVGIG (reference sequence).

This chain connects TRBV29-1 to TRBJ1-2, with a tentative D call TRBD1 (5 bases). This CDR3 is built from 14 residues. Germline assignment: CDR1 SQVTM and CDR2 ANQGSEA. The CDR3 loop is CSGKSVGPGDGYTF. Here the CDR3 DNA reads TGCAGTGGAAAATCGGTCGGGCCGGGGGATGGCTACACCTTC.

The chain employs TRBV5-6 and TRBJ2-2; no clear D. This CDR3 is 16 amino acids long. Germline CDR1 SGHDT, CDR2 YYEEEE. Trimming shortened V by 3 bases and J by 0 bases, and 12 bases separated the two germline ends. The CDR3 nucleotides are TGTGCCAGCAGCTCGCTGAGTTTAGCGAACACCGGGGAGCTGTTTTTT. This sequence encodes CASSSLSLANTGELFF.

CDR3: CASSVGGQMNTEAFF. In nucleotides, the CDR3 is TGTGCCAGCAGCGTAGGAGGACAAATGAACACTGAAGCTTTCTTT. This chain links TRBV9 with TRBJ1-1; D is possibly TRBD1 (5 bases). Per germline, CDR1 SGDLS and CDR2 YYNGEE. V dropped 0 bases and J dropped 0 bases, with 9 bases sitting between them. CDR3 length: 15 amino acids.

CDR3 region: CASSQYWEQFF. The CDR3 DNA sequence: TGTGCCAGCAGCCAATATTGGGAGCAGTTCTTC. This chain uses TRBV14 with TRBJ2-1; D unclear. CDR1 and CDR2 (germline): SGHDN, FVKESK. The CDR3 runs 11 residues. V lost 2 bases to trimming and J lost 10 bases, with 6 bases between them.

V gene TRBV7-8 combines with J gene TRBJ1-1; TRBD1 agrees at 8 bases. Per germline, CDR1 SGHVS and CDR2 FQNEAQ. The CDR3 is 15 amino acids. Trimming at V came to 5 bases and at J to 4 bases, leaving 9 bases not matched to a gene. This CDR3 reads CASSPRQGQGTEAFF. In DNA, the CDR3 is TGTGCCAGCAGCCCGCGACAGGGGCAGGGCACTGAAGCTTTCTTT.

The genes are TRBV7-2 and TRBJ2-7; D possibly corresponds to TRBD1 (6 bases). From germline, CDR1 is SGHTA and CDR2 FQGNSA. The germline V and J ends were trimmed by 4 bases and 7 bases, with 14 bases remaining between them. CDR3 length: 13 amino acids. This CDR3 is CASSSWTDGEQYF. The DNA of the CDR3 is TGTGCCAGCAGCTCCTGGACAGACGGGGAGCAGTACTTC.

This clone turned up a few times. The chain is built from TRBV10-3 and TRBJ1-5; D is ambiguous. The CDR3 is made up of 14 amino acids. From germline, CDR1 is ENHRY and CDR2 SYGVKD. V lost 4 bases and J 2 bases, leaving 9 bases between the germline ends. DNA for the CDR3: TGTGCCATCAGTGCCCAGGCGGGCAATCAGCCCCAGCATTTT. Its translation is CAISAQAGNQPQHF.

The chain recombines TRBV5-6 with TRBJ2-5; D perhaps matches TRBD2 (5 bases). Germline CDR1 is SGHDT and CDR2 is YYEEEE. The CDR3 consists of 13 residues. The V end was cut by 2 bases, the J end by 5 bases, with 10 bases between. The CDR3 coding sequence is TGTGCCAGCAGCTTCGAGGGCACGGAGACCCAGTACTTC. It encodes CASSFEGTETQYF.

The chain uses TRBV7-9 and TRBJ2-3; D might be TRBD1 or TRBD2, each matching 5 bases. Germline CDR1 is SEHNR and CDR2 is FQNEAQ (reference sequence). Trimming pared 5 bases from V and 4 bases from J, leaving 16 bases between. CDR3 length: 15 amino acids. CDR3 sequence: CASSVPDRGPDTQYF. CDR3 DNA sequence: TGTGCCAGCAGCGTCCCCGACCGGGGCCCAGATACGCAGTATTTT.

This sequence joins TRBV30 and TRBJ1-5, with 9 nucleotides matching TRBD1. Germline V gene data show CDR1 as GTSNPN and CDR2 as SVGIG (reference sequence). This CDR3 region has 16 residues. Trimming cost V 0 bases and J 7 bases; bases outside gene matches: 10. CDR3 loop: CAWSVSGTGPRQPQHF. CDR3 bases: TGTGCCTGGAGTGTAAGCGGGACAGGGCCAAGACAGCCCCAGCATTTT.

This clone turned up a few times. The chain uses TRBV14 and TRBJ1-1; D is unclear. CDR1 is SGHDN, CDR2 FVKESK, per germline. With 0 bases removed from V and 9 bases from J, the gap between germline ends came to 11 bases. The CDR3 has 13 amino acids. The CDR3 here is CASSQDGTFKAFF. DNA for the CDR3: TGTGCCAGCAGCCAAGATGGAACATTCAAAGCTTTCTTT.

A few counts support this clone. This sequence joins TRBV24-1 and TRBJ2-1, with D unclear. The CDR3 loop spans 14 amino acids. The germline V gene encodes CDR1 KGHDR and CDR2 SFDVKD. Trimming took off 3 bases at V and 3 bases at J, with 8 bases between the two ends. The CDR3 nucleotides are TGTGCCACCAGTGATACGGCAGGCTACAATGAGCAGTTCTTC. Protein: CATSDTAGYNEQFF.

Only one count was recorded for this clone. The CDR3 loop reads CASKPGGTYEQYF. The CDR3 DNA is TGTGCCAGCAAACCGGGCGGTACCTACGAGCAGTACTTC. V is TRBV6-5 and J is TRBJ2-7; D is unresolved. Per germline, CDR1 MNHEY and CDR2 SVGAGI. Deletions cut 7 bases from V and 2 bases from J, with 12 bases between. The CDR3 spans 13 residues.

Of note for this clone: Mismatch with germline at one junction end may stem from a read error. The chain carries TRBV23-1 and TRBJ1-5; D gene unclear. TRBV23-1 is reported as an ORF; its role is uncertain. The CDR3 runs 12 residues. DNA for the CDR3: TGCGCCAGCAGTCAAAGCAGTCAGCCCCAGCATTTT. This sequence encodes CASSQSSQPQHF.

The J gene is TRBJ1-5, the V gene TRBV12-5; D unresolved. This CDR3 has 15 amino acids. V was cut by 7 bases and J by 0 bases, with 13 bases left in between. Germline V gene data show CDR1 as LGHNT and CDR2 as FRNRAP. CDR3 loop: CASAPGPSSNQPQHF. CDR3 in DNA: TGTGCTAGTGCCCCTGGACCCAGTAGCAATCAGCCCCAGCATTTT.

V and J are TRBV5-1 and TRBJ2-2; TRBD1 agrees at 8 bases. This CDR3 is 13 amino acids long. From germline, CDR1 is SGHRS and CDR2 YFSETQ. V dropped 8 bases and J dropped 1; count of bases not matched to a gene: 1. The CDR3 region has the DNA TGCGCCAGTACAGGGGGGAACACCGGGGAGCTGTTTTTT. Translating gives CASTGGNTGELFF.

V gene TRBV7-8 combines with J gene TRBJ2-1, with 12 bases matching TRBD2. The ends lost 4 bases at V and 4 bases at J; junction bases unmatched: 11. Per germline, CDR1 SGHVS and CDR2 FQNEAQ. The CDR3 runs to 18 residues. This chain's CDR3 is CASSSNPGLAGPYNEQFF. CDR3 nucleotide sequence: TGTGCCAGCAGCTCCAATCCAGGACTAGCGGGGCCTTACAATGAGCAGTTCTTC.

V gene TRBV7-9 combines with J gene TRBJ2-1; D not resolved. Trimming pared 5 bases from V and 7 bases from J, leaving 6 bases between. The CDR3 has 11 amino acids. Per the germline V gene, CDR1 is SEHNR and CDR2 is FQNEAQ (reference sequence). The CDR3 loop is CASSRGNEQFF. In DNA, the CDR3 is TGTGCCAGCAGCAGAGGTAATGAGCAGTTCTTC.

The chain combines TRBV5-1 with TRBJ2-2; 8 bases agree with TRBD1. The CDR3 is 16 amino acids. CDR1 and CDR2 from the germline V gene are SGHRS and YFSETQ. Trimming at V came to 4 bases and at J to 5 bases, leaving 10 bases not matched to a gene. DNA of the CDR3: TGCGCCAGCAGCCCTGGACAGGGAGTAGGTACCGGGGAGCTGTTTTTT. It encodes CASSPGQGVGTGELFF.

V is TRBV11-2 and J is TRBJ1-4, with D perhaps TRBD1 (6 bases). The CDR3 contains 16 residues. In germline, CDR1 is SGHAT, CDR2 FQNNGV. The V end was cut by 5 bases, the J end by 7 bases, with 20 bases between. CDR3 bases: TGTGCCAGCAGCAGAGGGGGGCAGGGAGTAGGTGAAAAACTGTTTTTT. Its protein is CASSRGGQGVGEKLFF.

The V gene is TRBV5-6, the J gene TRBJ2-3; D gene ambiguous. V was cut by 4 bases and J by 4 bases, with 10 bases left in between. The CDR3 runs to 13 residues. Per the germline V gene, CDR1 is SGHDT and CDR2 is YYEEEE. As DNA, the CDR3 is TGTGCCAGCAGCGTAACAATTTCAGATACGCAGTATTTT. Translating it yields CASSVTISDTQYF.

The chain recombines TRBV2 with TRBJ2-3; D is possibly TRBD1 (6 bases). V was shortened by 7 bases and J by 2 bases, with 13 bases between the two germline ends. The CDR3 runs to 14 residues. CDR1 and CDR2 (germline): SNHLY, FYNNEI. The CDR3 DNA reads TGTGCCAGCAAGGGCACAGGGAACACAGATACGCAGTATTTT. It codes for CASKGTGNTDTQYF. The complete variable domain, with remaining parts taken from reference TRBV2 and TRBJ2-3, reads EPEVTQTPSHQVTQMGQEVILRCVPISNHLYFYWYRQILGQKVEFLVSFYNNEISEKSEIFDDQFSVERPDGSNFTLKIRSTKLEDSAMYFCASKGTGNTDTQYFGPGTRLTVL.